This entry concerns a single T cell receptor (beta chain). Source study methods: It was from reference gene primer amplification that nucleated cell counts were estimated. Produced via immunoSEQ multiplex PCR; TCRdb's table is partial and in-frame only. That table supplies the V and J calls and clone size; D and trimming were determined from the DNA. The table has hundreds of thousands of clones, 80% to 90% seen once; the top ten hold 6% to 7%. The source of the sample is a study of blood T cell repertoires in COVID-19. The CDR3 has 16 residues. The germline gives CDR1 MNHEY, CDR2 SMNVEV (reference sequence). Trimming removed 5 bases from V and 6 bases from J; junction bases left unmatched: 10.

The chain carries TRBV27 and TRBJ2-3, with 11 bases that match TRBD2. The receptor's source is a woman between 45 and 65 years old with COVID-19, enrolled during active disease. Material: peripheral blood. CDR3 region: CASSLIAGGPRDTQYF. The CDR3 bases are TGTGCCAGCAGTCTGATAGCGGGAGGGCCGAGGGATACGCAGTATTTT.